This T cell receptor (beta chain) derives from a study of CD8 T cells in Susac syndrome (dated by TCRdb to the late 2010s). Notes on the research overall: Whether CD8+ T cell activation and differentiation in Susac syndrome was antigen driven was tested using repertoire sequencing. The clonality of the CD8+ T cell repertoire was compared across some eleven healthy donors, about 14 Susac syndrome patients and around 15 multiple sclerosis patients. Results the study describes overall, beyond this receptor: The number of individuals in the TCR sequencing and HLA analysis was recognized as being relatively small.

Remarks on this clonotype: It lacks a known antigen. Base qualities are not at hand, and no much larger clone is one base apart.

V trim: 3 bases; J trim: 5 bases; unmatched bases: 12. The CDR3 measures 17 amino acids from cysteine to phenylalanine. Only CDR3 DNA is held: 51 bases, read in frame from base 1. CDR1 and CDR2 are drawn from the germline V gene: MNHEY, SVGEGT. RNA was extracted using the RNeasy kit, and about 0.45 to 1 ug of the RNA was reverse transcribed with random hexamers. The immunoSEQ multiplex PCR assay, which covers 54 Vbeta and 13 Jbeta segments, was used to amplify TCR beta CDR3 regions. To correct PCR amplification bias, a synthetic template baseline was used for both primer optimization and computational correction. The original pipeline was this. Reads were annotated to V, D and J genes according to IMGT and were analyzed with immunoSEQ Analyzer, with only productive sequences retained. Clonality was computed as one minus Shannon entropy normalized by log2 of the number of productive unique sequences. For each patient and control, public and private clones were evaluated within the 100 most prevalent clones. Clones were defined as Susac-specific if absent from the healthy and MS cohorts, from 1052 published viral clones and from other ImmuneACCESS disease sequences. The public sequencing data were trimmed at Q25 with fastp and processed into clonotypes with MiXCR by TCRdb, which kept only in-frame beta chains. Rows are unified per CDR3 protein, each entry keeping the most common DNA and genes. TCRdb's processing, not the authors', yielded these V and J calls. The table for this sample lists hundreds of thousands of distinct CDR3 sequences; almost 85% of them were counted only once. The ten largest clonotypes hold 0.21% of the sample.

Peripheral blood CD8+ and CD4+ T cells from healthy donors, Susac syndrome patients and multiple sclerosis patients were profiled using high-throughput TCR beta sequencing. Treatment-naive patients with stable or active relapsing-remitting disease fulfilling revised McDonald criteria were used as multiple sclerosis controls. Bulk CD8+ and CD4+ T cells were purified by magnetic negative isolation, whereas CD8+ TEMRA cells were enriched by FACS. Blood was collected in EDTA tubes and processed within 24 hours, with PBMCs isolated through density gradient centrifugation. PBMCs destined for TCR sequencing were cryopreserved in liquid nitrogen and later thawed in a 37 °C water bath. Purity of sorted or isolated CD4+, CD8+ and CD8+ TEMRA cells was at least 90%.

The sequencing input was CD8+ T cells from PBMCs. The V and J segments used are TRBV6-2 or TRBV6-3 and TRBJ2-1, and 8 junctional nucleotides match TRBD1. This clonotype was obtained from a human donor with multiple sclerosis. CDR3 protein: CASSYRDRRDRHNEQFF. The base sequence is TGTGCCAGCAGTTATCGTGATAGGAGGGACAGGCACAATGAGCAGTTCTTC.